Each of the 5 T cell receptor beta chains below was sequenced from the same sample in a study of cytomegalovirus exposure and HLA in healthy donors. Profiled with immunoSEQ multiplex PCR; TCRdb holds only in-frame clones, not every one. The data hold roughly 100,000 clones, with about 88% observed a single time. The specimen sequenced was PBMCs. These receptors all stem from a woman between 18 and 30 years old in good health and CMV-seropositive.

The genes are TRBV28 and TRBJ2-6, with TRBD2 as a possible D gene (5 bases). Germline values: CDR1 MDHEN, CDR2 SYDVKM. V was clipped by 5 bases and J by 0 bases, with 11 bases between them. CDR3 length: 16 residues. The CDR3 nucleotides read TGTGCCAGCAGTGGGGAGAGTTCCTCTGGGGCCAACGTCCTGACTTTC. Translation gives CASSGESSSGANVLTF.

The chain combines TRBV7-9 with TRBJ2-3, with 12 bases lining up with TRBD2. This CDR3 is 18 amino acids long. Germline loops: CDR1 SEHNR, CDR2 FQNEAQ (reference sequence). Losses at the gene ends were 5 bases for V and 5 bases for J; bases not matched to a gene: 14. The CDR3 DNA reads as TGTGCCAGCAGCGCGAGACTAGCGGGGGCCCGAAGGGGAGATACGCAGTATTTT. Translating gives CASSARLAGARRGDTQYF.

The chain couples TRBV7-6 to TRBJ1-4; D not certain. Trimming cost V 1 base and J 10 bases, with 10 bases left between them. The CDR3 has 13 amino acids. Germline V gives CDR1 SGHVS, CDR2 FNYEAQ. CDR3 loop: CASSLGVEGKLFF. The CDR3 coding sequence is TGTGCCAGCAGCTTAGGGGTTGAGGGAAAACTGTTTTTT.

V usage is TRBV18 and J usage is TRBJ2-5, with TRBD1 identical over 8 bases. The CDR3 is 15 residues long. Germline V gene sequence: CDR1 KGHSH, CDR2 LQKENI. The J segment lost 4 bases and the V segment lost 2 bases, leaving 6 bases of the junction unmatched. The CDR3, as DNA: TGTGCCAGCTCACCAGACAGGGGCGCGGGAGAGACCCAGTACTTC. Translation: CASSPDRGAGETQYF.

The rearrangement joins TRBV9 to TRBJ2-2, with TRBD2 identical over 7 bases. The CDR3 sequence is 16 residues long. Germline values: CDR1 SGDLS, CDR2 YYNGEE. J gave up 5 bases and V 0 bases, and 7 bases lay outside the gene matches. CDR3 nucleotides: TGTGCCAGCAGCGTAGGAGGACTAGTCCGGACCGGGGAGCTGTTTTTT. Translation gives CASSVGGLVRTGELFF.